This TCR beta chain was observed in a study of T cell responses to AZD1222 COVID-19 vaccine. Study summary: Analysis merged second doses at about 4 or about 12 weeks. Broader study findings: Reports indicate that nearly half of spike-specific TCRs are directed at unmutated variant regions. Repertoire collection took place solely once the T cell response had peaked. Dominant at 160-218 and 743-854, vaccine-associated CD4 TCRs also spanned spike.

The CDR3 has 16 amino acids. Looked up from germline, CDR1 is LGHDT and CDR2 is YNNKEL (reference sequence). J gave up 4 bases and V 2 bases, and 8 bases lay outside the gene matches. In the case of this clone: Its specificity is not known.

The assay was immunoSEQ multiplex PCR, and TCRdb's table has in-frame clones only and misses some. The table includes about 150,000 clones, approximately 84% detected once. The sample consisted of peripheral blood, taken on day 0 of AZD1222 vaccination. The sequence was collected from an adult in good health. The genes are TRBV3-1 (or the pseudogene TRBV3-2) and TRBJ2-1, with 7 bases matching TRBD1. The CDR3: CASSQSGTVPYNEQFF. In nucleotides, the CDR3 is TGTGCCAGCAGCCAATCCGGGACAGTTCCTTACAATGAGCAGTTCTTC.